The entry below gives a single TCR beta chain sequence along with its context. The sample holds a few counts of this clone. Its antigen remains unidentified. No much larger clonotype is one base removed from it; base qualities were not supplied. Whole blood was collected in K2EDTA tubes by collaborating institutions according to the institutions' own protocols. For TCRbeta analysis, collaborator samples were shipped as frozen whole blood, as isolated PBMCs, or as DNA extracted from either sample type. TCRbeta CDR3 regions were amplified from genomic DNA using the immunoSEQ Assay, a bias-controlled multiplex PCR. In the original analysis: Within the assay, amplification of reference gene primers was used to estimate how many nucleated cells each sample contained. Sequence reads were collapsed and filtered to measure the absolute abundance of every unique TCRbeta CDR3 rearrangement. For each sample, productive Simpson clonality was calculated as the square root of Simpson's diversity index over productive rearrangements. The clones in this table, taken by TCRdb from immuneACCESS, are in-frame only. Not every clone is retained; where verified, under half of the shortfall comes from an unresolved V gene, and the cause of the rest is unknown. The V and J calls and clone size were taken over from that table, and D and trimming were inferred from the DNA. This sample comprises over 350,000 clones, roughly 88% of them detected only once. The biggest ten clones account for 1.4% of the sample.

The data are from a study of blood T cell repertoires in COVID-19 (dated by TCRdb to 2020 to 2021). Context from the whole study: Collaborator samples came from the United States, Italy and Spain and covered acute and convalescent phases of COVID-19. The repertoires were released in a freely available public database meant as a resource for research on the immune response to SARS-CoV-2. The prospective study material was composed of cDNA or gDNA derived from T cells, B-cell-depleted T cells, or PBMCs. Deeply sampled blood TCRbeta repertoires from subjects exposed to, actively infected with, or recovered from COVID-19 were included in the dataset. Samples came from the ongoing ImmuneRACE study (first 160 participants) plus 1,254 subjects from 6 global collaborators. HLA class I and class II types, where available, came from metadata supplied by the sample provider rather than from assay-based typing. Nearly every sample came with metadata listing a de-identified subject ID, COVID-19 status, age in years and sex. The paper's findings and limits, for the study overall: The amount of clinical and demographic metadata varied by source and participant and was provided uncurated.

Based on the germline V gene, the CDR1 and CDR2 sequences are SGHAT and FQNNGV. Compared with germline, V lacks 4 bases and J lacks 3 bases; bases without a gene match: 7. Including cysteine and phenylalanine, the CDR3 has 17 amino acids. Solely the CDR3 DNA is kept, with 51 bases framed from the first base. The TCR comes from a woman in her 30s with active or convalescent COVID-19. The rearranged chain carries TRBV11-2 and TRBJ2-2, and TRBD2 aligns with 11 junction nucleotides. Sequenced: peripheral blood. The CDR3 sequence is CASSSPTSGEYTGELFF. The bases are TGTGCCAGCAGCTCGCCGACTAGCGGGGAGTACACCGGGGAGCTGTTTTTT.